This T cell receptor beta chain stems from a study of T cell repertoires in cytomegalovirus infection. At the level of the study: HLA-C-restricted CMV epitopes, recently identified, and well-studied HLA-B-restricted ones were used by the study. Indications came from public TCR beta signatures; they pointed to CMV infection and to a matching HLA type.

With respect to this clonotype: Its antigen is not known.

TCRdb re-called the reads through MiXCR, storing one row per CDR3 protein. Of about 150,000 distinct CDR3 sequences detected, 30% to 40% appear once; the ten largest clones hold about 50%. Per the germline V gene, CDR1 is SGHTA and CDR2 is FQGTGA. The CDR3 extends over 12 amino acids. The V end lost 5 bases, the J end lost 4 bases, and 7 bases lay between the germline ends. The chain couples TRBV7-3 to TRBJ2-3; D is ambiguous. This sample comprised CD8+ T cells from cultured PBMCs, obtained from culture after CMV antigen stimulation. This TCR derives from a human donor in good health (CMV status not recorded). Some clones in this sample may be carry-over from other donors' samples. In DNA, the CDR3 is TGTGCCAGCAGCCAAGGGTCAGATACGCAGTATTTT. The encoded protein is CASSQGSDTQYF.